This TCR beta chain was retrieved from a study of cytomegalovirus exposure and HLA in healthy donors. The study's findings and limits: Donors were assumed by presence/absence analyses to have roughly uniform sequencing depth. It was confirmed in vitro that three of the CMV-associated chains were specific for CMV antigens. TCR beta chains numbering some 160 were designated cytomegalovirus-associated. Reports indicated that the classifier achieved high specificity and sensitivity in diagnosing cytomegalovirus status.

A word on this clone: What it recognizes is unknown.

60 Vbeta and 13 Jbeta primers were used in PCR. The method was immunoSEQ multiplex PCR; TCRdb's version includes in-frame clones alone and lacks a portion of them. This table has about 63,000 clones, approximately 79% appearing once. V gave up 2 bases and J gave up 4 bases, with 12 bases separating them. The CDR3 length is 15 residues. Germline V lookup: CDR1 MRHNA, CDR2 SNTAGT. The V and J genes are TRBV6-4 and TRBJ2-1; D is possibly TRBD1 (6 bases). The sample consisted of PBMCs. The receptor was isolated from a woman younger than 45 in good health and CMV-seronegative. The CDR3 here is CASSDGTGTYNEQFF. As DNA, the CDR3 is TGTGCCAGCAGTGACGGTACTGGGACATACAATGAGCAGTTCTTC.